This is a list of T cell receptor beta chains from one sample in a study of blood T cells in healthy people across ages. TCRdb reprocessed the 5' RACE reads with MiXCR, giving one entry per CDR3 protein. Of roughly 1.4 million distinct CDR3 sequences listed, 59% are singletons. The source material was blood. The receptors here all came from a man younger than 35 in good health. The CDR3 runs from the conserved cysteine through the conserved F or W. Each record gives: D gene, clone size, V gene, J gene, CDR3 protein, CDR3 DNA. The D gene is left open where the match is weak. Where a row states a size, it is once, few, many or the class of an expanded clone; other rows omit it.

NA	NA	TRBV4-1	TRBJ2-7	CASSRSRTEPYEQYF	TGCGCCAGCAGCCGAAGCCGGACAGAGCCCTACGAGCAGTACTTC
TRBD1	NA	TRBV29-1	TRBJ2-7	CSVGGQGGYEQYF	TGCAGCGTTGGGGGACAGGGGGGGTACGAGCAGTACTTC
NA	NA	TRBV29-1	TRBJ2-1	CSVEDPRYNEQFF	TGCAGCGTTGAGGACCCCCGTTACAATGAGCAGTTCTTC
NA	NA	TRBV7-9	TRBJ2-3	CAGSSTTGQGGTDTQYF	TGTGCCGGCAGTTCCACTACGGGCCAGGGTGGAACAGATACGCAGTATTTT
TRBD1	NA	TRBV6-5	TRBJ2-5	CASRPTGVETQYF	TGTGCCAGCAGGCCGACAGGGGTGGAGACCCAGTACTTC
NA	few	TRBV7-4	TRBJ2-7	CASSQEEDPNEQYF	TGTGCCAGCAGCCAAGAGGAGGATCCGAACGAGCAGTACTTC
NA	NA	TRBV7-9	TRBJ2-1	CASSPITSSYNEQFF	TGTGCCAGCAGCCCGATAACAAGCTCCTACAATGAGCAGTTCTTC
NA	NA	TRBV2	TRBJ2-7	CARTGDNEQYF	TGTGCCAGAACGGGGGACAATGAGCAGTACTTC
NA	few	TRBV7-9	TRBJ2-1	CASRNLSSYNEQFF	TGTGCCAGCAGAAACTTAAGCTCCTACAATGAGCAGTTCTTC
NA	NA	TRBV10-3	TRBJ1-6	CAISDKDSYNSPLHF	TGTGCCATCAGTGATAAAGACAGCTATAATTCACCCCTCCACTTT
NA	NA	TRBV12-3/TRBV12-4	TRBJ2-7	CASSLESRQGGYEQYF	TGTGCCAGCAGTTTAGAATCCCGGCAGGGCGGTTACGAGCAGTACTTC
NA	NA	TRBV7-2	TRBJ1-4	CASSLNSRTNEKLFF	TGTGCCAGCAGCTTGAACAGTCGAACCAATGAAAAACTGTTTTTT
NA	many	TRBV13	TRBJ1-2	CASSPGQTNYGYTF	TGTGCCAGCAGCCCAGGACAGACTAACTATGGCTACACCTTC
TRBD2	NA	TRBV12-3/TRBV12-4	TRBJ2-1	CASSPTSGRARSSYNEQFF	TGTGCCAGCAGCCCTACTAGCGGGAGGGCCCGGAGCTCCTACAATGAGCAGTTCTTC
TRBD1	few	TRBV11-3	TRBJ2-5	CASSRASGQGRRETQYF	TGTGCCAGCAGCAGGGCCTCAGGACAGGGGCGACGAGAGACCCAGTACTTC
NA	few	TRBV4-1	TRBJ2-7	CASSQGAGWRGEQYF	TGCGCCAGCAGCCAAGGGGCCGGGTGGAGAGGCGAGCAGTACTTC
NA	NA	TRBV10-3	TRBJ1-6	CAISEGGYNSPLHF	TGTGCCATCAGTGAAGGGGGCTATAATTCACCCCTCCACTTT
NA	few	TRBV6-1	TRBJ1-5	CASSEAGEQPQHF	TGTGCCAGCAGTGAAGCTGGGGAACAGCCCCAGCATTTT
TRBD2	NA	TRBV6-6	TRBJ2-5	CASSYSGSQGGETQYF	TGTGCCAGCAGTTACTCGGGGTCTCAGGGAGGGGAGACCCAGTACTTC
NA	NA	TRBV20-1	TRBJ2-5	CSVSGGGQGGETQHF	TGCAGTGTCTCGGGAGGGGGACAGGGTGGCGAGACCCAGCACTTC
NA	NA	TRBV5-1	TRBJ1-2	CASGQNSASYGYTF	TGCGCCAGCGGCCAGAACAGCGCGTCCTATGGCTACACCTTC
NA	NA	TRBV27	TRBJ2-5	CATHQGGRAQYF	TGTGCCACCCACCAGGGGGGGAGGGCCCAGTACTTC
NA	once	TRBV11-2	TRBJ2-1	CASSLPESGYEQFF	TGTGCCAGCAGCTTACCAGAGTCAGGATATGAGCAGTTCTTC
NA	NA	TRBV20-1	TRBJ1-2	CSASSVANYGYTF	TGCAGTGCTAGTTCAGTGGCTAACTATGGCTACACCTTC
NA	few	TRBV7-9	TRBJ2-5	CASSLGGTLQETQYF	TGTGCCAGCAGCTTAGGGGGAACTCTCCAAGAGACCCAGTACTTC
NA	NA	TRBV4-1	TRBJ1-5	CASSQVHYANQPQHF	TGCGCCAGCAGCCAAGTTCACTACGCTAATCAGCCCCAGCATTTT
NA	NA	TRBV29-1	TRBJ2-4	CSSVRNVQYF	TGCAGCTCGGTAAGAAATGTGCAGTACTTC
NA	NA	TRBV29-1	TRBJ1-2	CSGESGGGYTF	TGCAGCGGGGAGAGCGGTGGTGGCTACACCTTC
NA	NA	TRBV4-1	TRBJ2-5	CASSPPLEGETQYF	TGCGCCAGCAGCCCCCCGCTGGAGGGAGAGACCCAGTACTTC
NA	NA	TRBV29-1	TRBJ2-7	CSVQNTRGAYEQYF	TGCAGCGTCCAAAATACTAGAGGCGCCTACGAGCAGTACTTC
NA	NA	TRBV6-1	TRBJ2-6	CAIHRGPTSSGANVLTF	TGTGCCATCCACCGGGGGCCTACGTCCTCTGGGGCCAACGTCCTGACTTTC
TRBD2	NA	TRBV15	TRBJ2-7	CATGGLADSYNEQYF	TGTGCCACCGGGGGACTAGCGGACTCCTACAATGAGCAGTACTTC
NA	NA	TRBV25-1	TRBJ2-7	CASIGATNNEQYF	TGTGCCAGCATAGGGGCCACAAACAATGAGCAGTACTTC
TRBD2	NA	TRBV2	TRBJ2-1	CASVLGLAGPSSYNEQFF	TGTGCCAGCGTCTTGGGGCTAGCGGGACCGAGCTCCTACAATGAGCAGTTCTTC
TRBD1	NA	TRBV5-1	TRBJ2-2	CASRSTGTGNTGELFF	TGCGCCAGCAGATCTACCGGGACAGGGAACACCGGGGAGCTGTTTTTT
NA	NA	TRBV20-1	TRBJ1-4	CSARPLRESTNEKLFF	TGCAGTGCTAGACCCCTTCGGGAAAGCACTAATGAAAAACTGTTTTTT
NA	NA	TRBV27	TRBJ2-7	CASSSAREWVRHEQYF	TGTGCCAGCAGTTCGGCCAGGGAGTGGGTTAGGCACGAGCAGTACTTC
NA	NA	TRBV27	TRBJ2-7	CASSLPTQGLGEQYF	TGTGCCAGCAGTCTCCCTACCCAGGGGCTGGGCGAGCAGTACTTC
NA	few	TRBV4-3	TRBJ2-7	CASSQAPAAYEQYF	TGCGCCAGCAGCCAGGCGCCAGCTGCCTACGAGCAGTACTTC
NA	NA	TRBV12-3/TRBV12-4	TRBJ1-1	CASSSTTGMNTEAFF	TGTGCCAGCAGTTCTACAACGGGAATGAACACTGAAGCTTTCTTT
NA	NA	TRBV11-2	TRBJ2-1	CASSLVGQGGQFF	TGTGCCAGCAGCTTAGTGGGGCAGGGTGGGCAGTTCTTC
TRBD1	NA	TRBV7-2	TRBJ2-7	CASSSQGGQGFREQYF	TGTGCCAGCAGCTCACAGGGGGGACAGGGTTTTAGAGAGCAGTACTTC
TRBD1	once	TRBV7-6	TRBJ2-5	CASRQRTGRQETQYF	TGTGCCAGCAGACAGCGGACAGGGCGCCAAGAGACCCAGTACTTC
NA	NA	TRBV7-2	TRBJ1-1	CASSLADTEGNTDAFF	TGTGCCAGCAGCTTAGCGGACACCGAGGGAAACACTGACGCTTTCTTT
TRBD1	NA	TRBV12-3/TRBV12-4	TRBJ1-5	CASTFGQVDQPQHF	TGTGCCAGCACCTTTGGACAGGTGGATCAGCCCCAGCATTTT